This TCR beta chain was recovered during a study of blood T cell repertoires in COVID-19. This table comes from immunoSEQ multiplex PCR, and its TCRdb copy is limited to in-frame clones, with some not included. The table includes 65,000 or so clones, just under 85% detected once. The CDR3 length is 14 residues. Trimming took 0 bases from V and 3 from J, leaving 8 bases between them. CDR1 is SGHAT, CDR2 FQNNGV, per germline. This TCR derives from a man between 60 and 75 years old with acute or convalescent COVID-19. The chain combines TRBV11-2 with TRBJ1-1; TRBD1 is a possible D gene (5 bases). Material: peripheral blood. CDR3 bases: TGTGCCAGCAGCTTAGAGGCGGGACACACTGAAGCTTTCTTT. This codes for CASSLEAGHTEAFF. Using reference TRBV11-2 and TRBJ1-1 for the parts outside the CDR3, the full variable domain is EAGVAQSPRYKIIEKRQSVAFWCNPISGHATLYWYQQILGQGPKLLIQFQNNGVVDDSQLPKDRFSAERLKGVDSTLKIQPAKLEDSAVYLCASSLEAGHTEAFFGQGTRLTVV.